These T cell receptor beta chains were read from a single sample in a study of blood T cell repertoires in COVID-19. Libraries were prepared by immunoSEQ multiplex PCR; TCRdb keeps only in-frame clonotypes and omits some of them. There are 55,000 to 75,000 clones in the sample; around four fifths occur only once, and approximately 24% lies in the top ten. The source material was peripheral blood. The receptor source for this set is a man aged 60 to 75 with acute or convalescent COVID-19. Each CDR3 is given without its conserved first and last residue. Some rows mark clone size as missing; the rest say once, few, many or name a class of expanded clone.

TRBV19,.,ASSSWTAKETQY
TRBV6-5,.,ASSSPGQGMNTEAF
TRBV4-1,.,ASSQDLGTGDYGYT
TRBV9,.,ASSVDGVRGRLLF
TRBV6-5,.,ASRRSNEKLF
TRBV7-3,.,ASSLTTAVRTDTQY
TRBV19,.,ASSTRTGEAETQY
TRBV3-1/TRBV3-2,.,ASSGDRPNSPLH
TRBV2,.,ASSEVTGALNEKLF
TRBV2,.,ASSGTSGNNEQF
TRBV4-1,.,ASSLQRGRDTQY
TRBV30,.,AGSHRARTEAF
TRBV30,few,AWSRGLEQPQH
TRBV5-1,few,ASSQNTEAF
TRBV13,.,ASSSSPAGQGHTEAF
TRBV7-6,few,ASSSHSRDSVTDTQY
TRBV6-5,few,ASRIPGQGTDTQY
TRBV30,few,AWSQKDREDTEAF
TRBV4-1,.,ASSQGRGQGVNYGYT
TRBV4-1,.,ASSQVLFAGEQY
TRBV18,.,ASSSGAGNTIY
TRBV15,.,ATSRDRGEKVVNGYT
TRBV5-1,.,ASSFLTGGWKPQH
TRBV20-1,.,SASGGGTTDTQY
TRBV3-1/TRBV3-2,.,ASSPRLVAYEQY
TRBV5-1,.,ASSLLSVGGQETQY
TRBV11-2,.,ASSPLGSTEQY
TRBV27,.,ASSPTSGGTVDTQY
TRBV5-1,.,ASSLGEGEQF
TRBV7-9,.,ASSEWEGFGELF
TRBV7-8,.,ASSEGQGNTGELF
TRBV11-3,.,ASSFEEATEAF
TRBV7-3,few,ASSFGLALYNEQF
TRBV5-1,many,ASSLVQGMNEQF
TRBV5-8,.,ASSGAGLNEQF
TRBV7-8,.,ASSLVGGSPLNTGELF
TRBV6-5,.,ASSYGPGETQY
TRBV5-1,once,ASSLASQPEGRGRYEQY
TRBV10-2,.,ASSGIEADGYEAF
TRBV9,few,ASSVGYYQPDTQY
TRBV24-1,.,ATRATGYTEAF